One sample yielded the 9 T cell receptor beta chains listed below, sequenced in a study of Graves' ophthalmopathy and Graves' hyperthyroidism. RNA transcripts served as template for amplifying TCR beta CDR3 sequences. Investigators did first-round RT-PCR with HTBI primers, then second-round multiplex PCR. Via MiXCR, TCRdb re-called the multiplex PCR reads, giving one row per CDR3 protein. Of almost 750,000 distinct CDR3 sequences listed, around 40% are singletons. Sequenced material: peripheral blood. The receptors were sampled from an adult man with Graves' ophthalmopathy.

The chain recombines TRBV10-1 with TRBJ2-5; D is undetermined. V lost 0 bases and J 4 bases, leaving 12 bases between the germline ends. The CDR3 is made up of 15 amino acids. The germline CDR1 and CDR2 sequences are WNHNN and SYGVQD (reference sequence). As DNA, the CDR3 is TGCGCCAGCAGTGAGTCCCCAGGATGGGGAGAGACCCAGTACTTC. This sequence encodes CASSESPGWGETQYF.

At least ten counts were recorded for this clonotype. The genes are TRBV10-3 and TRBJ2-7; no definite D call. Per the germline V gene, CDR1 is ENHRY and CDR2 is SYGVKD. There are 15 residues in the CDR3. Trimming pared 10 bases from V and 0 bases from J, leaving 19 bases between. In DNA, the CDR3 is TGTGCCACCGTTCAACGGACGGCGAACTCCTACGAGCAGTACTTC. Residues: CATVQRTANSYEQYF.

V gene TRBV7-9 combines with J gene TRBJ2-7, with 8 bases that match TRBD1. Germline CDR1 is SEHNR and CDR2 is FQNEAQ (reference sequence). The CDR3 consists of 15 residues. V lost 3 bases and J lost 2; bases outside the gene matches: 6. CDR3 coding DNA: TGTGCCAGCAGCTTTTTAAGGGACAGGACCTACGAGCAGTACTTC. Translating gives CASSFLRDRTYEQYF.

The V and J genes are TRBV24-1 and TRBJ2-7; TRBD2 matches at 9 bases. Germline loops: CDR1 KGHDR, CDR2 SFDVKD. The CDR3 runs 16 residues. Trimming removed 3 bases from V and 4 bases from J; junction bases left unmatched: 9. The CDR3 reads CATSDTGTSLSYEQYF. The CDR3 bases are TGTGCCACCAGTGATACCGGGACTAGCCTATCATACGAGCAGTACTTC.

This chain joins TRBV14 and TRBJ1-4; D not resolved. V was pared by 3 bases and J by 2 bases, with 10 bases between. This CDR3 region has 15 residues. Germline assignment: CDR1 SGHDN and CDR2 FVKESK. CDR3 bases: TGTGCCAGCAGCCAGGACTGGAGTACTAATGAAAAACTGTTTTTT. It codes for CASSQDWSTNEKLFF.

This clonotype has only a few counts. This sequence joins TRBV9 and TRBJ2-7; D is perhaps TRBD1 (5 bases). The CDR3 runs 15 residues. Germline assignment: CDR1 SGDLS and CDR2 YYNGEE. V was trimmed by 0 bases and J by 0 bases, leaving 10 bases between them. The CDR3 sequence: CASSVDTDNSYEQYF. The DNA for the CDR3 is TGTGCCAGCAGCGTAGATACGGACAACTCCTACGAGCAGTACTTC.

This clonotype was seen many times. This chain connects TRBV20-1 to TRBJ1-1; D uncertain. The V and J ends lost 1 base and 1 base respectively, with 10 bases between them. The CDR3 has 14 residues. The germline V gene encodes CDR1 DFQATT and CDR2 SNEGSKA (reference sequence). CDR3 coding DNA: TGCAGTGCTAGAGCGGGAGGGAGGAACACTGAAGCTTTCTTT. Its protein is CSARAGGRNTEAFF.

This clonotype was counted between two and nine times. V and J are TRBV7-9 and TRBJ1-2; the D gene is possibly TRBD1 (6 bases). CDR3 size: 15 residues. V was shortened by 6 bases and J by 4 bases, with 18 bases between the two germline ends. CDR1 is SEHNR and CDR2 is FQNEAQ in the germline V gene (reference sequence). CDR3 amino acids: CASSERAGGGYGYTF. The CDR3 coding sequence is TGTGCCAGCAGTGAGCGGGCCGGGGGCGGCTATGGCTACACCTTC.

This chain uses TRBV2 with TRBJ1-5; D gene unclear. Looked up from germline, CDR1 is SNHLY and CDR2 is FYNNEI. V was shortened by 3 bases and J by 3 bases, with 9 bases between the two germline ends. This CDR3 has 14 residues. The CDR3, as DNA: TGTGCCAGCAGTGACGGACGCGACAATCAGCCCCAGCATTTT. Its protein product is CASSDGRDNQPQHF.